The 27 T cell receptor beta chains reported below all come from one sample, sequenced in a study of T-cell reconstitution after alpha-beta-depleted transplantation in children. Molecular barcoding with unique molecular identifiers was used for the TCRbeta library. TCRdb re-called the PCR reads with MiXCR, one entry per CDR3 protein. The profile shows about 830,000 distinct CDR3 sequences, roughly 16% of them singletons. This material consisted of PBMCs, mostly from graft donor cells, taken 360 days after TCRalphabeta/CD19-depleted stem cell transplant. All receptors derive from a male patient younger than 18 who had a stem cell transplant for acute lymphoblastic leukemia, so the T cells may come from the graft donor.

There are a few counts of this clonotype. The chain links TRBV29-1 to TRBJ2-1; a possible D gene is TRBD2 (6 bases). This CDR3 is 12 amino acids long. CDR1 SQVTM and CDR2 ANQGSEA come from the germline V gene. V was cut by 7 bases and J by 5 bases, with 12 bases left in between. CDR3 sequence reads: CSGDGRDNEQFF. In DNA, the CDR3 is TGCAGCGGTGACGGGAGAGACAATGAGCAGTTCTTC.

This chain uses TRBV18 with TRBJ2-1; TRBD1 might be the D (6 bases). CDR1 is KGHSH, CDR2 LQKENI, per germline. The CDR3 sequence is 14 residues long. With 4 bases removed from V and 2 bases from J, the gap between germline ends came to 9 bases. DNA of the CDR3: TGTGCCAGCTCACAACAGGGCCCCTACAATGAGCAGTTCTTC. Protein product: CASSQQGPYNEQFF. Using reference TRBV18 and TRBJ2-1 for the parts outside the CDR3, the full variable domain is NAGVMQNPRHLVRRRGQEARLRCSPMKGHSHVYWYRQLPEEGLKFMVYLQKENIIDESGMPKERFSAEFPKEGPSILRIQQVVRGDSAAYFCASSQQGPYNEQFFGPGTRLTVL.

The chain combines TRBV29-1 with TRBJ2-3, with 11 bases aligning to TRBD2. The CDR3 loop spans 14 amino acids. CDR1 and CDR2 (germline): SQVTM, ANQGSEA. CDR3 in amino acids: CTSATSGSSDTQYF. CDR3 DNA: TGCACCTCAGCCACTAGCGGGAGTTCAGATACGCAGTATTTT.

This clonotype turned up a few times. This sequence joins TRBV12-3 or TRBV12-4 and TRBJ1-1; TRBD1 matches at 7 bases. The CDR3 has 16 amino acids. The trim removed 2 bases at V and 6 bases at J, leaving 12 bases unmatched. As DNA, the CDR3 is TGTGCCAGCAGTTTAAAATTGGGGCAGGGGGATTCTGAAGCTTTCTTT. Translating it yields CASSLKLGQGDSEAFF.

This clonotype was observed a few times. The chain couples TRBV5-6 to TRBJ2-3; D gene unclear. Looked up from germline, CDR1 is SGHDT and CDR2 is YYEEEE. The CDR3 spans 14 residues. The germline V and J ends were trimmed by 4 bases and 2 bases, with 11 bases remaining between them. The CDR3 loop is CASSPQWDTDTQYF. In DNA form, the CDR3 reads TGTGCCAGCAGCCCCCAGTGGGACACAGATACGCAGTATTTT. The variable domain in full, completed from reference TRBV5-6 and TRBJ2-3, reads DAGVTQSPTHLIKTRGQQVTLRCSPKSGHDTVSWYQQALGQGPQFIFQYYEEEERQRGNFPDRFSGHQFPNYSSELNVNALLLGDSALYLCASSPQWDTDTQYFGPGTRLTVL.

The chain carries TRBV9 and TRBJ2-2; D is unclear. Trimming pared 2 bases from V and 0 bases from J, leaving 8 bases between. This CDR3 is 15 amino acids long. Germline CDR1 and CDR2: SGDLS and YYNGEE. CDR3: CASSVLSPNTGELFF. CDR3 sequence (DNA): TGTGCCAGCAGCGTTTTAAGTCCGAACACCGGGGAGCTGTTTTTT.

This chain links TRBV5-1 with TRBJ2-3; D perhaps matches TRBD2 (5 bases). This CDR3 has 14 amino acids. V lost 4 bases, J lost 2 bases, and 11 bases lay in between. CDR1 is SGHRS, CDR2 YFSETQ, per germline. DNA for the CDR3: TGCGCCAGCAGCATGGACTCCGCCACAGATACGCAGTATTTT. It is translated as CASSMDSATDTQYF.

The genes are TRBV11-2 and TRBJ1-2; perhaps TRBD1 as D (6 bases). Germline V gives CDR1 SGHAT, CDR2 FQNNGV. The CDR3 extends over 15 amino acids. V shed 7 bases and J shed 3 bases, with 18 bases lying between them. The CDR3 sequence is CASTNLQGYDYGYTF. The CDR3 nucleotides read TGTGCCAGCACAAACCTTCAGGGGTACGACTATGGCTACACCTTC. Full variable domain (remainder filled in from reference TRBV11-2 and TRBJ1-2): EAGVAQSPRYKIIEKRQSVAFWCNPISGHATLYWYQQILGQGPKLLIQFQNNGVVDDSQLPKDRFSAERLKGVDSTLKIQPAKLEDSAVYLCASTNLQGYDYGYTFGSGTRLTVV.

The V call is TRBV5-1, the J call TRBJ2-7; D is tentatively TRBD1 or TRBD2 (5 bases each). Germline CDR1 SGHRS, CDR2 YFSETQ. Deletions cut 3 bases from V and 0 bases from J, with 13 bases between. CDR3 length: 15 amino acids. The CDR3 loop reads CASSYGTSSSYEQYF. CDR3 nucleotides: TGCGCCAGCAGCTATGGGACGTCGAGCTCCTACGAGCAGTACTTC. Looking up the rest from reference TRBV5-1 and TRBJ2-7 gives the full variable domain: KAGVTQTPRYLIKTRGQQVTLSCSPISGHRSVSWYQQTPGQGLQFLFEYFSETQRNKGNFPGRFSGRQFSNSRSEMNVSTLELGDSALYLCASSYGTSSSYEQYFGPGTRLTVT.

The V and J genes are TRBV7-9 and TRBJ2-7; D is tentatively TRBD1 or TRBD2 (5 bases each). The V end was cut by 4 bases, the J end by 3 bases, with 13 bases between. Germline-derived CDR1 and CDR2 are SEHNR and FQNEAQ (reference sequence). This CDR3 comprises 14 residues. CDR3 amino acids: CASSSSRDHYEQYF. The CDR3 coding sequence is TGTGCCAGCAGCTCGTCCAGGGACCACTACGAGCAGTACTTC.

The V and J genes are TRBV7-2 and TRBJ2-6; 10 positions agree with TRBD2. V shed 3 bases and J 2 bases; nucleotides not matched to a gene: 16. This CDR3 has 21 residues. Germline CDR1 SGHTA, CDR2 FQGNSA. The CDR3 protein is CASSFLGQRIAGGPGANVLTF. For the CDR3, the DNA is TGTGCCAGCAGCTTTTTGGGCCAAAGGATAGCGGGAGGTCCTGGGGCCAACGTCCTGACTTTC.

The V and J genes are TRBV13 and TRBJ1-1; possibly TRBD1 for D (6 bases). Germline loops: CDR1 PRHDT, CDR2 FYEKMQ (reference sequence). Trimming took off 6 bases at V and 1 base at J, with 15 bases between the two ends. This CDR3 comprises 15 residues. CDR3 loop: CASRLQGSRNTEAFF. Written as DNA, the CDR3 is TGTGCCAGCAGACTCCAGGGGTCCAGGAACACTGAAGCTTTCTTT.

The chain combines TRBV29-1 with TRBJ2-1, with 13 bases that match TRBD2. This CDR3 is built from 18 residues. Trimming took 0 bases from V and 4 from J; bases not matched to a gene: 9. Germline assignment: CDR1 SQVTM and CDR2 ANQGSEA. The CDR3 spells CSVEDGGLAGTGYNEQFF. DNA for the CDR3: TGCAGCGTTGAAGATGGGGGACTAGCGGGGACCGGGTACAATGAGCAGTTCTTC.

This clonotype was observed many times. The chain links TRBV20-1 to TRBJ2-1; weak D call: TRBD1 (5 bases). V dropped 3 bases and J dropped 9 bases, with 9 bases sitting between them. There are 11 residues in the CDR3. Per the germline V gene, CDR1 is DFQATT and CDR2 is SNEGSKA (reference sequence). The DNA of the CDR3 is TGCAGTGCTAGGGGGCGGAGTGAGCAGTTCTTC. Protein: CSARGRSEQFF.

This clonotype was detected ten times or more. This chain uses TRBV27 with TRBJ1-5, with D tentatively TRBD1 (6 bases). The CDR3 is 18 residues long. V shed 5 bases and J shed 1 base, with 21 bases lying between them. The germline gives CDR1 MNHEY, CDR2 SMNVEV (reference sequence). For the CDR3, the DNA is TGTGCCAGCAGTCCCACAACGACAGGACATTGGAGCAATCAGCCCCAGCATTTT. Translation: CASSPTTTGHWSNQPQHF.

This clonotype showed up just a few times. The chain carries TRBV12-3 or TRBV12-4 and TRBJ2-7; 8 bases are a match to TRBD2. CDR3 length equals 15 residues. The V and J ends lost 6 bases and 3 bases, in that order; junction bases with no gene match: 10. Written as DNA, the CDR3 is TGTGCCAGCAGCCAGCCGGGACTAGGTCTCTACGAGCAGTACTTC. This translates into CASSQPGLGLYEQYF.

The chain has TRBV7-6 and TRBJ2-1; 12 bases fit TRBD2. Germline V lookup: CDR1 SGHVS, CDR2 FNYEAQ. With 6 bases clipped from V and 5 bases from J, the junction kept 8 bases outside the gene matches. This CDR3 is built from 16 residues. Here the CDR3 reads CASSRILAGGNNEQFF. CDR3 nucleotide sequence: TGTGCCAGCAGTCGGATTCTAGCGGGAGGGAACAATGAGCAGTTCTTC.

The chain uses TRBV3-1 and TRBJ2-1; D might be TRBD1 or TRBD2, each matching 6 bases. The V gene's germline CDR1 is LGHDT and CDR2 YNNKEL (reference sequence). Trimming stripped 4 bases from V and 6 bases from J, with 16 bases between. CDR3 length equals 15 residues. The CDR3 nucleotides read TGTGCCAGCAGCCTTCTTAGGAGGGGGTTCAATGAGCAGTTCTTC. This encodes CASSLLRRGFNEQFF.

This clonotype was observed at least ten times. This rearrangement joins TRBV29-1 to TRBJ2-1; D remains unclear. V shed 0 bases and J shed 7 bases, with 7 bases lying between them. The CDR3 has 12 residues. Germline CDR1 is SQVTM and CDR2 is ANQGSEA. The CDR3 sequence is CSVEDRWNEQFF. For the CDR3, the DNA is TGCAGCGTTGAAGACAGGTGGAATGAGCAGTTCTTC.

The sample holds a few counts of this clonotype. This chain links TRBV5-1 with TRBJ2-3, with 10 bases matching TRBD2. CDR1 and CDR2 (germline): SGHRS, YFSETQ. Losses at the gene ends were 0 bases for V and 6 bases for J; bases not matched to a gene: 10. The CDR3 consists of 17 residues. This CDR3 is CASSLVAGGSLADTQYF. CDR3 sequence (DNA): TGCGCCAGCAGCTTGGTAGCGGGAGGATCTCTGGCCGATACGCAGTATTTT. The whole variable domain, remainder taken from reference TRBV5-1 and TRBJ2-3, is KAGVTQTPRYLIKTRGQQVTLSCSPISGHRSVSWYQQTPGQGLQFLFEYFSETQRNKGNFPGRFSGRQFSNSRSEMNVSTLELGDSALYLCASSLVAGGSLADTQYFGPGTRLTVL.

A few counts support this clonotype. In nucleotides, the CDR3 is TGCAGCGCCAGGGTTGCCCTGACCTACGAGCAGTACTTC. It encodes CSARVALTYEQYF. This chain joins TRBV29-1 and TRBJ2-7; perhaps TRBD1 as D (5 bases). The germline V gene encodes CDR1 SQVTM and CDR2 ANQGSEA. This CDR3 is 13 amino acids long. V lost 7 bases and J lost 2, with 15 bases in between.

This chain joins TRBV5-1 and TRBJ2-1; 10 nucleotides agree with TRBD1. Germline CDR1 and CDR2: SGHRS and YFSETQ. CDR3 length: 14 residues. The V segment lost 4 bases and the J segment 6 bases; nucleotides outside the gene matches: 4. For the CDR3, the DNA is TGCGCCAGCAGCACATGGACAGGGGGCAATGAGCAGTTCTTC. It specifies CASSTWTGGNEQFF.

The chain uses TRBV19 and TRBJ2-1; D might be TRBD1 or TRBD2, each matching 5 bases. This CDR3 has 17 residues. Germline V gene sequence: CDR1 LNHDA, CDR2 SQIVND (reference sequence). V lost 4 bases to trimming and J lost 0 bases, with 16 bases between them. CDR3 loop: CASSSGLLRDSYNEQFF. CDR3 DNA: TGTGCCAGTAGTAGCGGACTGCTCAGGGACTCCTACAATGAGCAGTTCTTC.

The genes are TRBV19 and TRBJ2-1; D unresolved. V dropped 3 bases and J dropped 2 bases, with 11 bases sitting between them. This CDR3 is built from 15 residues. Germline V lookup: CDR1 LNHDA, CDR2 SQIVND (reference sequence). The CDR3 here is CASSIWGGAYNEQFF. The DNA for the CDR3 is TGTGCCAGTAGTATCTGGGGTGGGGCCTACAATGAGCAGTTCTTC. The complete variable domain, with remaining parts taken from reference TRBV19 and TRBJ2-1, reads DGGITQSPKYLFRKEGQNVTLSCEQNLNHDAMYWYRQDPGQGLRLIYYSQIVNDFQKGDIAEGYSVSREKKESFPLTVTSAQKNPTAFYLCASSIWGGAYNEQFFGPGTRLTVL.

The chain joins TRBV5-6 to TRBJ2-5, with a possible D match to TRBD2 (7 bases). Germline CDR1 is SGHDT and CDR2 is YYEEEE. The CDR3 runs 14 residues. Trimming took 3 bases from V and 1 from J, leaving 10 bases between them. The chain's CDR3 is CASSWRGGQETQYF. The CDR3, as DNA: TGTGCCAGCAGCTGGAGGGGGGGCCAAGAGACCCAGTACTTC.

This clonotype was seen repeatedly, ten times or more. The chain has TRBV12-3 or TRBV12-4 and TRBJ1-1; maybe TRBD1 (5 bases). Trimming left V 1 base short and J 4 bases short, with 13 bases between. The CDR3 has 15 residues. CDR3 nucleotides: TGTGCCAGCAGTTTAGAAGGGGTTGGGGGCACTGAAGCTTTCTTT. This encodes CASSLEGVGGTEAFF.

The J gene is TRBJ2-3, the V gene TRBV11-2; TRBD2 agrees at 11 bases. With V trimmed by 2 bases and J by 5 bases, 3 bases remained unmatched. Per the germline V gene, CDR1 is SGHAT and CDR2 is FQNNGV. There are 15 residues in the CDR3. CDR3 nucleotide sequence: TGTGCCAGCAGCTTAACTAGCGGGGGCCTAGATACGCAGTATTTT. Protein: CASSLTSGGLDTQYF.